A single count supports the clone carrying this T cell receptor beta chain. This sample stems from a study of Ad26.COV2.S vaccination and SARS-CoV-2 variants. CDR1 is LNHNV, CDR2 YYDKDF, per germline (reference sequence). The V gene lost 0 bases and the J gene lost 7 bases, with 10 bases spanning the gap. The CDR3 contains 14 residues. Sequenced by immunoSEQ multiplex PCR; TCRdb stores in-frame clones only, minus some. Of about 400,000 clones listed, roughly 88% are singletons. The treatment here: 19 received Ad26.COV2.S at low or high dose, single or two shots; about 5 received placebo; per-sample allocation not given. Following the first vaccine or placebo injection, samples were taken on day 63.

The chain employs TRBV15 and TRBJ1-5; D gene ambiguous. This sample comprised peripheral blood, obtained in a trial of Ad26.COV2.S vaccine versus placebo. The receptor was isolated from a person aged 18-60 years who received the Ad26.COV2.S COVID-19 vaccine or a placebo. Here the CDR3 DNA reads TGTGCCACCAGCAGAGATACGCTTGGGCAGCCCCAGCATTTT. Its translation is CATSRDTLGQPQHF.